The sequence of this T cell receptor beta chain was determined in a study of read filtering for tumor transcriptome and immune sequencing. The CDR3 loop spans 11 amino acids. Molecular barcoded adaptors covering alpha/delta and beta/gamma chains were used on around 400 ng RNA. TCRdb independently ran MiXCR on the reads; one entry per CDR3 protein. In the table there are about 360 distinct CDR3 sequences, under 80% of which are singletons. This rearrangement joins TRBV21-1 to TRBJ2-3; TRBD1 is taken as the D call from the table, unchecked against the DNA. TRBV21-1 is designated a pseudogene. This TCR was sampled from a donor at least 40 years old with multiple myeloma. This table probably holds off-target reads from a library built for another chain. The sample taken for sequencing was a population of CD138-negative cells sorted from bone marrow. The CDR3 here is CATDRGDTQYF. CDR3 DNA sequence: TGTGCCACCGACAGGGGAGATACGCAGTATTTT.